The clone carrying this TCR beta chain has more than one count but fewer than ten. Its matching antigen is unknown. The sample originates from a study of response to subunit inactivated influenza vaccine. General observations from the study: Few new T cells, the authors suggested, are recruited by each seasonal influenza vaccination.

TCRdb analysed the RT-PCR reads with MiXCR anew, one entry per CDR3 protein. The table records 500,000 to 650,000 distinct CDR3 sequences, 7.6% of them present only once. This receptor was obtained from a man aged 50-75 years who received an inactivated influenza vaccine. Material: PBMCs from blood, obtained 23 to 25 months after vaccination.

For the CDR3, the DNA is TGCGCCAGCAGCCAGAGTCCACGCCCCTACAATGAGCAGTTCTTC. It is translated as CASSQSPRPYNEQFF. This chain uses TRBV5-1 with TRBJ2-1; no definite D call. The V gene's germline CDR1 is SGHRS and CDR2 YFSETQ. Trimming took off 4 bases at V and 2 bases at J, with 13 bases between the two ends. There are 15 residues in the CDR3. The whole variable domain, remainder taken from reference TRBV5-1 and TRBJ2-1, is KAGVTQTPRYLIKTRGQQVTLSCSPISGHRSVSWYQQTPGQGLQFLFEYFSETQRNKGNFPGRFSGRQFSNSRSEMNVSTLELGDSALYLCASSQSPRPYNEQFFGPGTRLTVL.